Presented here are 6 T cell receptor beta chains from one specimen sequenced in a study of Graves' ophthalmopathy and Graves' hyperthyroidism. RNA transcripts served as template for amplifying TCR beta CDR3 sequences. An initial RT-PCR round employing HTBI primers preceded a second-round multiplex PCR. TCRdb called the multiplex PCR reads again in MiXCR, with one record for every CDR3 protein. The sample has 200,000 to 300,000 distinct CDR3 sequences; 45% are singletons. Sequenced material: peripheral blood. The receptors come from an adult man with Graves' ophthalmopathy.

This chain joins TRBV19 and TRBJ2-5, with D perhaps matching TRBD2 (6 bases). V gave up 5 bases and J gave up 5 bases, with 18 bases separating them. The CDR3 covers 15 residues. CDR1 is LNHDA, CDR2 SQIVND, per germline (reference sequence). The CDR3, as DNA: TGTGCCAGTAGTTACCTTAGCGGTTCCAGGGAGACCCAGTACTTC. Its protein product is CASSYLSGSRETQYF.

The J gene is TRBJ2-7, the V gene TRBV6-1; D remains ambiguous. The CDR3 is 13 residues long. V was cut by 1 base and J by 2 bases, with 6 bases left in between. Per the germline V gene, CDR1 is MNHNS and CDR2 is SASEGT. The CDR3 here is CASSEEMTYEQYF. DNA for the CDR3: TGTGCCAGCAGTGAAGAAATGACCTACGAGCAGTACTTC.

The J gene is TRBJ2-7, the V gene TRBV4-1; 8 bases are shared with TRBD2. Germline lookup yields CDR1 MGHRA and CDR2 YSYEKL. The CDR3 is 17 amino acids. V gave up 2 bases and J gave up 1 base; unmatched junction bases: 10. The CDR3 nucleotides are TGCGCCAGCAGCCAAATCCAGCGGGAGAAGAAATCCTACGAGCAGTACTTC. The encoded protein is CASSQIQREKKSYEQYF.

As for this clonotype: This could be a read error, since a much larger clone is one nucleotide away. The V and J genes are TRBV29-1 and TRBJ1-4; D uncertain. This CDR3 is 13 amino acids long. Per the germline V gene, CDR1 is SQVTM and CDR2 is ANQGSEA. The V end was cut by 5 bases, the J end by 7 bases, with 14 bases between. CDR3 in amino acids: CSVPWGEAEKLFF. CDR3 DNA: TGCAGCGTTCCGTGGGGAGAGGCTGAAAAACTGTTTTTT.

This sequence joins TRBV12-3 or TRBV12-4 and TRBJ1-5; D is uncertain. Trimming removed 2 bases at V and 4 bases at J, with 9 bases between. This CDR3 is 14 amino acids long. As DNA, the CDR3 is TGTGCCAGCAGTTTACGGGCAGAAAATCAGCCCCAGCATTTT. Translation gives CASSLRAENQPQHF.

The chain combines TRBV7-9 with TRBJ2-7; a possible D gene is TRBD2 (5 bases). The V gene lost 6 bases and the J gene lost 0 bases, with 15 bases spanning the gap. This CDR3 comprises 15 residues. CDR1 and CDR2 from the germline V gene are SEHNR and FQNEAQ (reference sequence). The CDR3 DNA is TGTGCCAGCAGTTCCCCGGGGTCCTTCTCCTACGAGCAGTACTTC. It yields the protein CASSSPGSFSYEQYF.